The rows below give T cell receptor beta chains drawn from one sample of a study of identical twins. MiXCR was run by TCRdb on the 5' RACE reads, yielding one entry per CDR3 protein. This repertoire shows 1.5 million to 2 million distinct CDR3 sequences, 25% to 35% found once; its top ten account for less than 0.35%. The sample was cord blood. These TCRs come from a newborn girl in good health. CDR3s include the opening cysteine and the closing phenylalanine or tryptophan. Each record gives: V gene, clone size, J gene, D gene, CDR3 DNA, CDR3 protein. A D gene is named only where the DNA matches it firmly. Clone size is shown for a subset of rows, as once, few, many or a class of expanded clone.

V gene: TRBV2
clone size: few
J gene: TRBJ1-2
D gene: .
CDR3 DNA: TGTGCCAGCAGTCCCACCCGACCCGGCTATGGCTACACCTTC
CDR3 protein: CASSPTRPGYGYTF

V gene: TRBV24-1
clone size: .
J gene: TRBJ1-2
D gene: .
CDR3 DNA: TGTGCCACCAGTGATTCGGCAGACCCCTATGGCTACACCTTC
CDR3 protein: CATSDSADPYGYTF

V gene: TRBV20-1
clone size: once
J gene: TRBJ1-5
D gene: .
CDR3 DNA: TGCAGTGCTAGCCCAGCCCGTCCGCAGGGAACTCAGCCCCAGCATTTT
CDR3 protein: CSASPARPQGTQPQHF

V gene: TRBV4-2
clone size: few
J gene: TRBJ2-7
D gene: .
CDR3 DNA: TGTGCCAGCAGCCCGCTCGAGGCCTACGAGCAGTACTTC
CDR3 protein: CASSPLEAYEQYF

V gene: TRBV28
clone size: .
J gene: TRBJ2-3
D gene: .
CDR3 DNA: TGTGCCAGCAGTCCTCCCTACATGGCAGATACGCAGTATTTT
CDR3 protein: CASSPPYMADTQYF

V gene: TRBV11-2
clone size: .
J gene: TRBJ2-7
D gene: .
CDR3 DNA: TGTGCCAGCAGCTTAGCGGCAAACTCCTACGAGCAGTACTTC
CDR3 protein: CASSLAANSYEQYF

V gene: TRBV20-1
clone size: .
J gene: TRBJ2-3
D gene: .
CDR3 DNA: TGCAGTGCTACGGACGGGCATACGCAGTATTTT
CDR3 protein: CSATDGHTQYF

V gene: TRBV7-8
clone size: .
J gene: TRBJ2-1
D gene: .
CDR3 DNA: TGTGCCAGCAGCCCCAGGGCCTTGGGGGTAGCGGACTACAATGAGCAGTTCTTC
CDR3 protein: CASSPRALGVADYNEQFF

V gene: TRBV20-1
clone size: .
J gene: TRBJ1-5
D gene: TRBD1
CDR3 DNA: TGCAGTGCTATGGACAGGGGCAATCAGCCCCAGCATTTT
CDR3 protein: CSAMDRGNQPQHF

V gene: TRBV9
clone size: few
J gene: TRBJ1-2
D gene: .
CDR3 DNA: TGTGCCAGCAGCGTAAGTCAGGGTGGATATGGCTACACCTTC
CDR3 protein: CASSVSQGGYGYTF

V gene: TRBV12-3/TRBV12-4
clone size: many
J gene: TRBJ1-2
D gene: .
CDR3 DNA: TGTGCCAGCAGTTTAGGAGGTGAAACCTATGGCTACACCTTC
CDR3 protein: CASSLGGETYGYTF

V gene: TRBV4-2
clone size: .
J gene: TRBJ1-2
D gene: .
CDR3 DNA: TGTGCCAGCAGCCAAGATCGCGCGGGAACCCACGGGGATGGCTACACCTTC
CDR3 protein: CASSQDRAGTHGDGYTF

V gene: TRBV4-2
clone size: .
J gene: TRBJ1-6
D gene: .
CDR3 DNA: TGTGCCAGCAGCCAATGGGAAAATTCACCCCTCCACTTT
CDR3 protein: CASSQWENSPLHF

V gene: TRBV12-3/TRBV12-4
clone size: few
J gene: TRBJ2-1
D gene: TRBD2
CDR3 DNA: TGTGCCAGCAGACTTACTAGCGGGCTGAGCTCCTACAATGAGCAGTTCTTC
CDR3 protein: CASRLTSGLSSYNEQFF

V gene: TRBV20-1
clone size: .
J gene: TRBJ2-5
D gene: TRBD2
CDR3 DNA: TGCAGTGCTTTCAGTAGCGGGAGCGTTCGAGAGACCCAGTACTTC
CDR3 protein: CSAFSSGSVRETQYF

V gene: TRBV11-2
clone size: .
J gene: TRBJ1-1
D gene: .
CDR3 DNA: TGTGCCAGCAGCCCTTACAGGGACCTGAACACTGAAGCTTTCTTT
CDR3 protein: CASSPYRDLNTEAFF

V gene: TRBV25-1
clone size: few
J gene: TRBJ1-1
D gene: .
CDR3 DNA: TGTGCCAGCAAGGAGACTACTGAAGCTTTCTTT
CDR3 protein: CASKETTEAFF

V gene: TRBV28
clone size: few
J gene: TRBJ2-2
D gene: .
CDR3 DNA: TGTGCCAGCAGTTTGATCGGGAGCACCGGGGAGCTGTTTTTT
CDR3 protein: CASSLIGSTGELFF

V gene: TRBV21-1
clone size: few
J gene: TRBJ2-7
D gene: .
CDR3 DNA: TGTGCCAGCAGCATGTACGGGACCGAGCAGTACTTC
CDR3 protein: CASSMYGTEQYF

V gene: TRBV20-1
clone size: .
J gene: TRBJ1-5
D gene: TRBD1
CDR3 DNA: TGCAGTGCTAGAGAGGGGGGGACAGGTAATCAGCCCCAGCATTTT
CDR3 protein: CSAREGGTGNQPQHF

V gene: TRBV21-1
clone size: .
J gene: TRBJ2-3
D gene: .
CDR3 DNA: TGTGCCAGCAGCAAGGGCCCGGCCCCACATTATTACACAGATACGCAGTATTTT
CDR3 protein: CASSKGPAPHYYTDTQYF

V gene: TRBV5-6
clone size: .
J gene: TRBJ1-1
D gene: TRBD1
CDR3 DNA: TGTGCCAGCAGACAGCGGACAGGGGGCTGGAACACTGAAGCTTTCTTT
CDR3 protein: CASRQRTGGWNTEAFF

V gene: TRBV5-8
clone size: .
J gene: TRBJ2-7
D gene: TRBD2
CDR3 DNA: TGTGCCAGCAGCGAGACCGGGACTACCTACAATGAGCAGTACTTC
CDR3 protein: CASSETGTTYNEQYF

V gene: TRBV20-1
clone size: .
J gene: TRBJ2-3
D gene: TRBD2
CDR3 DNA: TGCAGTGCTGGGAGACTAGCGGGGACTAGCACAGATACGCAGTATTTT
CDR3 protein: CSAGRLAGTSTDTQYF

V gene: TRBV12-5
clone size: few
J gene: TRBJ1-5
D gene: .
CDR3 DNA: TGTGCTAGTGCCGAGGGGGGTGCGGGTAGTCAGCCCCAGCATTTT
CDR3 protein: CASAEGGAGSQPQHF

V gene: TRBV5-1
clone size: few
J gene: TRBJ2-1
D gene: TRBD2
CDR3 DNA: TGCGCCAGCAGCATCACACGGGAGGGCGTCCGGAATGAGCAGTTCTTC
CDR3 protein: CASSITREGVRNEQFF

V gene: TRBV28
clone size: few
J gene: TRBJ2-1
D gene: TRBD1
CDR3 DNA: TGTGCCAGCAGTTCCCCGCCGGGACAGTACGAGCAGTTCTTC
CDR3 protein: CASSSPPGQYEQFF

V gene: TRBV5-1
clone size: few
J gene: TRBJ2-3
D gene: .
CDR3 DNA: TGCGCCAGCAGCTTGGGGATTCCCACAGATACGCAGTATTTT
CDR3 protein: CASSLGIPTDTQYF

V gene: TRBV20-1
clone size: .
J gene: TRBJ2-2
D gene: TRBD2
CDR3 DNA: TGCAGTGCTAGAGCCCTAGCGGGGGCGAACACCGGGGAGCTGTTTTTT
CDR3 protein: CSARALAGANTGELFF

V gene: TRBV20-1
clone size: .
J gene: TRBJ1-6
D gene: .
CDR3 DNA: TGCAGTGCTAGGGGGCACGGGGTTACTCATAATTCACCCCTCCACTTT
CDR3 protein: CSARGHGVTHNSPLHF

V gene: TRBV13
clone size: many
J gene: TRBJ2-7
D gene: TRBD2
CDR3 DNA: TGTGCCAGCAGCTTAGGGTCCCTAGCGGGGGCCTATCACGAGCAGTACTTC
CDR3 protein: CASSLGSLAGAYHEQYF

V gene: TRBV6-6
clone size: .
J gene: TRBJ2-7
D gene: TRBD2
CDR3 DNA: TGTGCCAGCAGTTACCTCAGCGGGAAAGGCTACGAGCAGTACTTC
CDR3 protein: CASSYLSGKGYEQYF

V gene: TRBV11-2
clone size: .
J gene: TRBJ2-3
D gene: TRBD2
CDR3 DNA: TGTGCCGGCCCCGGGACTAGCGGGGGGGAGTTCACAGATACGCAGTATTTT
CDR3 protein: CAGPGTSGGEFTDTQYF

V gene: TRBV24-1
clone size: .
J gene: TRBJ2-1
D gene: TRBD1
CDR3 DNA: TGTGCCACCAGCCCGACAGGGGTTTACAATGAGCAGTTCTTC
CDR3 protein: CATSPTGVYNEQFF

V gene: TRBV6-1
clone size: .
J gene: TRBJ2-4
D gene: .
CDR3 DNA: TGTGCCAGCAGTGATTGGCTAGCCAAAAACATTCAGTACTTC
CDR3 protein: CASSDWLAKNIQYF

V gene: TRBV10-3
clone size: few
J gene: TRBJ2-3
D gene: .
CDR3 DNA: TGTGCCATCAGTGATGGCAGCCCAGATACGCAGTATTTT
CDR3 protein: CAISDGSPDTQYF

V gene: TRBV12-3/TRBV12-4
clone size: .
J gene: TRBJ2-3
D gene: .
CDR3 DNA: TGTGCCAGCAGCTTAGGGTGGCGGACAGTAGACACAGATACGCAGTATTTT
CDR3 protein: CASSLGWRTVDTDTQYF

V gene: TRBV4-1
clone size: .
J gene: TRBJ2-7
D gene: .
CDR3 DNA: TGCGCCAGCAGGAGTGTGGGGGACAATGAGCAGTACTTC
CDR3 protein: CASRSVGDNEQYF

V gene: TRBV10-3
clone size: .
J gene: TRBJ1-2
D gene: .
CDR3 DNA: TGTGCCGTCAGTGATAGGGTCGCCGGGTATGGCTACACCTTC
CDR3 protein: CAVSDRVAGYGYTF

V gene: TRBV7-2
clone size: .
J gene: TRBJ2-7
D gene: TRBD2
CDR3 DNA: TGTGCCAGCAGCTTAAGGGGGGTTAGCGGGAGGTACAACTCCTACGAGCAGTACTTC
CDR3 protein: CASSLRGVSGRYNSYEQYF

V gene: TRBV20-1
clone size: .
J gene: TRBJ2-5
D gene: .
CDR3 DNA: TGCAGTGCTAGTGGAATCCTAGCAGGGAAGTTCCAAGAGACCCAGTACTTC
CDR3 protein: CSASGILAGKFQETQYF

V gene: TRBV24-1
clone size: .
J gene: TRBJ2-1
D gene: TRBD2
CDR3 DNA: TGTGCCACCAGTGATACAGGACTAGCGGGAGGTCGCTCCTACAATGAGCAGTTCTTC
CDR3 protein: CATSDTGLAGGRSYNEQFF

V gene: TRBV6-1
clone size: few
J gene: TRBJ2-3
D gene: .
CDR3 DNA: TGTGCCAGCAGTGAAGTTAGGAGGGATACGCAGTATTTT
CDR3 protein: CASSEVRRDTQYF

V gene: TRBV24-1
clone size: .
J gene: TRBJ2-1
D gene: .
CDR3 DNA: TGTGCCACCAGTAGGACAGGGCCTCGCGGGGGGCGAAATGAGCAGTTCTTC
CDR3 protein: CATSRTGPRGGRNEQFF

V gene: TRBV20-1
clone size: .
J gene: TRBJ2-1
D gene: .
CDR3 DNA: TGCAGTGCAAAGGGACTGGGCTCCTACAATGAGCAGTTCTTC
CDR3 protein: CSAKGLGSYNEQFF

V gene: TRBV10-3
clone size: few
J gene: TRBJ1-1
D gene: TRBD1
CDR3 DNA: TGTGCCATCAGTGAGTCTAGGGACAGGCTAAACACTGAAGCTTTCTTT
CDR3 protein: CAISESRDRLNTEAFF